This TCR gamma chain was retrieved from a study of Vδ1+ human thymocytes. Study outcomes and limitations: In the thymus, TRG and TRD repertoires looked highly polyclonal with Gaussian CDR3 lengths. Many TRG clonotypes were shared between donors; TRD repertoires were essentially private.

This CDR3 contains 15 residues. V lost 0 bases to trimming and J lost 4 bases; unmatched junction nucleotides: 9. Germline V CDR1 and CDR2: VINAFY, YDVSNSKD. Sequences come from RNA converted to cDNA by reverse transcription. Pooled V-gene forward primers with one constant-region reverse primer generated the CDR3 amplicons by multiplex PCR. TCRdb re-analyzed the multiplex PCR reads via CATT. This repertoire shows over 25,000 gamma-chain clones, around a fifth found once; its top ten account for roughly 2%. In regard to this clone: The antigen is undetermined.

The receptor was isolated from a boy younger than two who had congenital heart surgery. Sequenced input: Vdelta1+ gamma-delta thymocytes from the thymus. Subset meaning: FACS-sorted CD3+ TCRalphabeta- TCRVdelta1+ TCRVdelta2- thymocytes. This chain links TRGV5 with TRGJ1 or TRGJ2. The CDR3 reads CATWDRRGSYYKKLF. The CDR3 region has the DNA TGTGCCACCTGGGACAGGCGAGGTAGCTATTATAAGAAACTCTTT.